This is a list of T cell receptor beta chains from one sample in a study of T cell changes during pregnancy in multiple sclerosis. Generated by immunoSEQ multiplex PCR, the TCRdb table keeps only in-frame clones and is missing some. The table includes 60,000 to 65,000 clones, 92% detected once. The source was peripheral blood, collected in the second trimester of pregnancy. Receptors were obtained from a female donor in good health, enrolled as a control in a pregnancy study. Both conserved end residues are trimmed from each CDR3.

V | CDR3
TRBV11-1 | ASSSRDRGGQETQY
TRBV7-3 | ASSLSGSRTGELF
TRBV2 | ASKRALDGYT
TRBV2 | ASRKDRLENYGYT
TRBV19 | ASSLTTTGRSSYEQY
TRBV7-3 | ASSLSGGTGSQY
TRBV18 | ASSPPPTGVEQF
TRBV4-2 | ASSQTSTDNSPLH
TRBV12-5 | ASGGAWEQY
TRBV19 | ASSMTGYGYT
TRBV7-3 | ASSPAGPFIREAF
TRBV6-5 | ASETPYQPQH
TRBV10-2 | ATQRTGSNYGYT
TRBV15 | ATSKGRAGSGELF
TRBV27 | ASSFPASGRAGELF
TRBV28 | ASSEAGRGAF
TRBV4-3 | ASSQDASGRPLTEQF
TRBV2 | ASSVEGTTEAF
TRBV30 | AWSRGALGTEAF
TRBV7-2 | ASSLVDSAGGETQY
TRBV28 | ASSSGTGEVRTSYEQY
TRBV7-2 | ASSSDDRAGIQY
TRBV27 | ASSFMGGPQETQY
TRBV12-5 | ASGFHTRRSGRINEQF
TRBV9 | ASSGTSGQETQY
TRBV7-2 | ASSLVVDETQY
TRBV11-2 | ASTFSTGLENTIY
TRBV28 | ASSEIAGDRYEQY
TRBV7-9 | ASSGLSGTTNEQF
TRBV7-9 | ASSRGVGGDGYT
TRBV10-1 | ASIDTQVETQY
TRBV5-1 | ASSSDGGGGYT
TRBV28 | ASTDRGSEQY
TRBV9 | ASSVADRGNTGELF
TRBV6-5 | ATQDGGGTGELF
TRBV7-9 | ASSQKIAGSYEQY
TRBV4-1 | ASTHTDREKIDEQF
TRBV6-4 | ASSDRSYEQY
TRBV19 | ASSTFFAGGYEQY
TRBV6-5 | ASKNRGNTEAF
TRBV29-1 | SAQRAADEQY
TRBV7-9 | ASSFPEGETQY
TRBV30 | AWKADRGYGYT
TRBV19 | ASSISFHSVPYEQY
TRBV18 | ASSPLVNLAGVWDIQY
TRBV18 | ASSPSSLNTGELF
TRBV18 | ASSPGLAVTYEQY
TRBV15 | ATSRDSPSGRTETQY
TRBV2 | ASRSGTGGLMNTEAF
TRBV5-1 | ASSYREAGMFNEQF
TRBV4-1 | ASSQYSNYGYT
TRBV7-9 | ASSLVPVGYT
TRBV6-4 | ASSDGTSGSRELF
TRBV7-2 | ASSSGRSVNEQF
TRBV11-2 | ASSWQPGQITEAF
TRBV30 | AWTGGSLTEAF
TRBV7-3 | ASSQNRGEAETQY
TRBV11-3 | ASSFGDITDTQY
TRBV19 | ASSDRGDGYT
TRBV7-9 | ASGLGTGSYNEQF